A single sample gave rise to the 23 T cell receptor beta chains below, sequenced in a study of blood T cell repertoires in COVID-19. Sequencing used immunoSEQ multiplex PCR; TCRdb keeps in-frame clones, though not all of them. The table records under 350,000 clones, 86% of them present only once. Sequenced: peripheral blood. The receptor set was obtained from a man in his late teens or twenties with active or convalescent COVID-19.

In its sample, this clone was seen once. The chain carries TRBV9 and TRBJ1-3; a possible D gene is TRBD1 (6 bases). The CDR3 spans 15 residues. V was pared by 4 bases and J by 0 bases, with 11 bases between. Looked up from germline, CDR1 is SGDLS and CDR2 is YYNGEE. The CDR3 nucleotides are TGTGCCAGCAGCCCTCTGGACAGCTCTGGAAACACCATATATTTT. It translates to CASSPLDSSGNTIYF.

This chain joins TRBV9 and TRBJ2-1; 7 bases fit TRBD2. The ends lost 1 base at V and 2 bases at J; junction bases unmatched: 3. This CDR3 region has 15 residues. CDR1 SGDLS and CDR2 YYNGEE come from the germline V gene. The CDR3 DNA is TGTGCCAGCAGCGTAAGCGGGAACACCTACAATGAGCAGTTCTTC. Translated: CASSVSGNTYNEQFF.

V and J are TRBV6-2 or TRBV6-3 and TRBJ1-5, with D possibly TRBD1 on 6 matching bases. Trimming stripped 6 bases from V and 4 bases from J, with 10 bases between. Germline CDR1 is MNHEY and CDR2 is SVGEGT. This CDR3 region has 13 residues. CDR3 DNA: TGTGCCAGCAGCAGACAGGCGAATCAGCCCCAGCATTTT. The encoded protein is CASSRQANQPQHF.

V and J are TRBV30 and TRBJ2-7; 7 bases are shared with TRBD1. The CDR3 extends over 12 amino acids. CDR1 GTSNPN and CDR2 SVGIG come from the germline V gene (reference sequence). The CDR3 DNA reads TGTGCTTTCGGACAGGCTGCCCACGAGCAGTACTTC. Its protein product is CAFGQAAHEQYF.

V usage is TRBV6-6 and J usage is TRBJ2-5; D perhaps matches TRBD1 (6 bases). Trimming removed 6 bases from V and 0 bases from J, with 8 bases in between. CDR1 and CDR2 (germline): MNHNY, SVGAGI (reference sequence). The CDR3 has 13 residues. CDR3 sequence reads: CASSTGYQETQYF. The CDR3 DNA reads TGTGCCAGCAGCACAGGGTACCAAGAGACCCAGTACTTC.

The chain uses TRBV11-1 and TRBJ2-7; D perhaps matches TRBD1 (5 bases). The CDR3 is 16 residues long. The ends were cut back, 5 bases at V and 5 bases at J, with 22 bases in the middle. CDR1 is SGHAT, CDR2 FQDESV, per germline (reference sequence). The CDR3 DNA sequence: TGTGCCAGCAGCCTGCTAGGGGCCTGGGCCCAAGACGAGCAGTACTTC. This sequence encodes CASSLLGAWAQDEQYF.

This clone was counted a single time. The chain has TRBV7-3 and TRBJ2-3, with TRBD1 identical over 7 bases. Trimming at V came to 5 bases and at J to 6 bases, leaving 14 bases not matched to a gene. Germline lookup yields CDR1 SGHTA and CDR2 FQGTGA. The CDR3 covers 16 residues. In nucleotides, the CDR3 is TGTGCCAGCAGCCCCCAAGCGACAGGGTTACGGGATACGCAGTATTTT. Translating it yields CASSPQATGLRDTQYF.

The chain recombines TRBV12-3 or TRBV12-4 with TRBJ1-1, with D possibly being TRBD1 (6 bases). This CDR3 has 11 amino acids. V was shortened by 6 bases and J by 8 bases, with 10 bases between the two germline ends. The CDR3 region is CASRGRGEAFF. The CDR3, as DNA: TGTGCCAGCAGAGGGAGGGGGGAAGCTTTCTTT.

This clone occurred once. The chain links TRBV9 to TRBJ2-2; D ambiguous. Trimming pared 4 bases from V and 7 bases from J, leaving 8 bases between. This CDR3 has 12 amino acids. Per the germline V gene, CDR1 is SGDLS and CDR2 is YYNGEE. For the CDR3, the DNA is TGTGCCAGCAGCTCAGGTGGCGGGGAGCTGTTTTTT. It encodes CASSSGGGELFF.

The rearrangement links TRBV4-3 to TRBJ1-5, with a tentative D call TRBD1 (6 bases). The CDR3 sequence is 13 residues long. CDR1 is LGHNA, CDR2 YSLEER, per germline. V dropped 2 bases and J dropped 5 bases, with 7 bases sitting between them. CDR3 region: CASSQTGYQPQHF. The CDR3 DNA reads TGCGCCAGCAGCCAAACAGGGTATCAGCCCCAGCATTTT.

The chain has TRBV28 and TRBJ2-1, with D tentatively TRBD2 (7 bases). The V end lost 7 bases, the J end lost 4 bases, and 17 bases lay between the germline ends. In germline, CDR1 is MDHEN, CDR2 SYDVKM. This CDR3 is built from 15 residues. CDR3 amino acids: CASKGAGDMYNEQFF. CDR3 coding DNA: TGTGCCAGCAAGGGCGCGGGGGACATGTACAATGAGCAGTTCTTC.

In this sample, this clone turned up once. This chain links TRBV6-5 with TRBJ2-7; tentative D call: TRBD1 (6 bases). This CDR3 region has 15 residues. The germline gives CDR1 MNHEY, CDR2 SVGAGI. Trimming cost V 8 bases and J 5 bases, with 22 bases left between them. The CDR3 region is CASGRGTQGINEQYF. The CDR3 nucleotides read TGTGCCAGCGGCCGGGGCACACAGGGTATTAACGAGCAGTACTTC.

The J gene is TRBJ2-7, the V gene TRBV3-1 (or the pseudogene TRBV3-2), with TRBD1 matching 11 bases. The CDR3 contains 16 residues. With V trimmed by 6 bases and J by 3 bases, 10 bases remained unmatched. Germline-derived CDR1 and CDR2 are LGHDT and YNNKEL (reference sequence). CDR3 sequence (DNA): TGTGCCAGCAGAAATTACTCCGGGACAGGGGGCTACGAGCAGTACTTC. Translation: CASRNYSGTGGYEQYF.

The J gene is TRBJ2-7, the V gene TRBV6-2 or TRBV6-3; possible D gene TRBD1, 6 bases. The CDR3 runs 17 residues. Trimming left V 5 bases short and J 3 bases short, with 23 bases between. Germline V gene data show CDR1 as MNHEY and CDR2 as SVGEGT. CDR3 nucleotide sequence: TGTGCCAGCAGTGCAGAAACATGGGACACGGGTCACTACGAGCAGTACTTC. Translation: CASSAETWDTGHYEQYF.

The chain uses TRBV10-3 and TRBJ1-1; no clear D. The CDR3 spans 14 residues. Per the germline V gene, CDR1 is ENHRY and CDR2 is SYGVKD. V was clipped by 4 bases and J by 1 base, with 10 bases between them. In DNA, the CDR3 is TGTGCCATCAGTGGAGCGGAAAAGAACACTGAAGCTTTCTTT. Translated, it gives CAISGAEKNTEAFF.

The CDR3, as DNA: TGTGCCAGCAGTTTGGCAGGGCCAGCTAACTATGGCTACACCTTC. Translated, it gives CASSLAGPANYGYTF. The chain couples TRBV2 to TRBJ1-2; D is possibly TRBD1 (5 bases). Germline-derived CDR1 and CDR2 are SNHLY and FYNNEI. The CDR3 totals 15 residues. Trimming removed 5 bases from V and 0 bases from J, with 13 bases in between.

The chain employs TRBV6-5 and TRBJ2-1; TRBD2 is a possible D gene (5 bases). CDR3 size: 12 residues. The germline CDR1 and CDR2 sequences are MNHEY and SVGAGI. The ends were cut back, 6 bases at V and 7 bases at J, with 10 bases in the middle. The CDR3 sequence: CASSRTGNEQFF. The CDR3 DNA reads TGTGCCAGCAGCCGGACGGGGAATGAGCAGTTCTTC.

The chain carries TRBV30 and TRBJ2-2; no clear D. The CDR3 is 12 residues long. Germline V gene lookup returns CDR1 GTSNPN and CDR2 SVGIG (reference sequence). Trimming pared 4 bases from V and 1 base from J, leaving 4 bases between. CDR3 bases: TGTGCCTGGACAGGGAACACCGGGGAGCTGTTTTTT. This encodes CAWTGNTGELFF. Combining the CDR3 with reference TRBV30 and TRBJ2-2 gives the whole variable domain SQTIHQWPATLVQPVGSPLSLECTVEGTSNPNLYWYRQAAGRGLQLLFYSVGIGQISSEVPQNLSASRPQDRQFILSSKKLLLSDSGFYLCAWTGNTGELFFGEGSRLTVL.

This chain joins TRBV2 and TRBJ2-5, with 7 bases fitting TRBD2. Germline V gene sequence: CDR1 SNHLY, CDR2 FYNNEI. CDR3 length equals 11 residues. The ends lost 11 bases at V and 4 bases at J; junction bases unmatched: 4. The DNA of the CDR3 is TGTGCCGGCGGGGGAGTAGAGACCCAGTACTTC. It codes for CAGGGVETQYF. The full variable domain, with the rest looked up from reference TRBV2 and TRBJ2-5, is EPEVTQTPSHQVTQMGQEVILRCVPISNHLYFYWYRQILGQKVEFLVSFYNNEISEKSEIFDDQFSVERPDGSNFTLKIRSTKLEDSAMYFCAGGGVETQYFGPGTRLLVL.

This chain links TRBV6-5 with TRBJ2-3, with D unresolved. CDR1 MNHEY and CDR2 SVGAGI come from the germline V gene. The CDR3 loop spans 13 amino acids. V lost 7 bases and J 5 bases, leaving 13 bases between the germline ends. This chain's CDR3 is CASTSNGLDTQYF. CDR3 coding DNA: TGTGCCAGCACCTCAAACGGGTTAGATACGCAGTATTTT.

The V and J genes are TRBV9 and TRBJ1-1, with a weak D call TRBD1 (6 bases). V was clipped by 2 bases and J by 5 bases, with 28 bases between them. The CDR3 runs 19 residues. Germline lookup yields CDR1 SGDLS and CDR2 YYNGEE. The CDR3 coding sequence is TGTGCCAGCAGCGTCTATTCAAGGGCAGGGGTTTTGAAAGGGACTGAAGCTTTCTTT. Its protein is CASSVYSRAGVLKGTEAFF.

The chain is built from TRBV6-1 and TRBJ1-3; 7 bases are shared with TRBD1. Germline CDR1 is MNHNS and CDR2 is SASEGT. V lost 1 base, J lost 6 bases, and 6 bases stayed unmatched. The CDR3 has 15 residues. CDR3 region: CASSEVTGEANTIYF. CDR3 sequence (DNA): TGTGCCAGCAGTGAAGTCACAGGGGAGGCAAACACCATATATTTT.

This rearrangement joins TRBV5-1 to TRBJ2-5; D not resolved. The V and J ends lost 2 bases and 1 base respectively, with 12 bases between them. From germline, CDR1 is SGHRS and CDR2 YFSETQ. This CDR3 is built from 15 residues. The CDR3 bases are TGCGCCAGCAGCTTATCTCCCAGGTTCCAAGAGACCCAGTACTTC. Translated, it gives CASSLSPRFQETQYF.